The 11 T cell receptor beta chains below all came from one sample that was sequenced in a study of breast tumors, draining lymph nodes, adjacent tissues. TCRdb independently ran MiXCR on the multiplex PCR reads; one entry per CDR3 protein. The data hold 47,000 or so distinct CDR3 sequences, with approximately 22% observed a single time. The specimen was breast tumor tissue. The source is a female donor with breast cancer. Some clones in this sample may be carry-over from other donors' samples.

This clonotype was seen many times. The V and J genes are TRBV5-1 and TRBJ1-5; weak D call: TRBD1 (5 bases). The V end lost 5 bases, the J end lost 6 bases, and 12 bases lay between the germline ends. The CDR3 contains 13 residues. The germline gives CDR1 SGHRS, CDR2 YFSETQ. The CDR3 DNA reads TGCGCCAGCAGTTGGGGTGGGGGTCAGCCCCAGCATTTT. As protein: CASSWGGGQPQHF. The variable domain in full, completed from reference TRBV5-1 and TRBJ1-5, reads KAGVTQTPRYLIKTRGQQVTLSCSPISGHRSVSWYQQTPGQGLQFLFEYFSETQRNKGNFPGRFSGRQFSNSRSEMNVSTLELGDSALYLCASSWGGGQPQHFGDGTRLSIL.

This clonotype was seen many times. The chain combines TRBV27 with TRBJ2-7, with 7 bases that match TRBD1. The germline CDR1 and CDR2 sequences are MNHEY and SMNVEV (reference sequence). After removal of 5 bases from V and 1 base from J, the junction contained 8 bases not matched to a gene. CDR3 size: 15 residues. The CDR3 DNA follows: TGTGCCAGCAGTCCAGGACAGGCAAGATCCTACGAGCAGTACTTC. Residues: CASSPGQARSYEQYF.

This clonotype was detected many times. The chain is built from TRBV5-1 and TRBJ2-7; D is possibly TRBD1 or TRBD2 (7 bases each). Trimming stripped 5 bases from V and 7 bases from J, with 19 bases between. This CDR3 comprises 14 residues. Germline CDR1 is SGHRS and CDR2 is YFSETQ. Written as DNA, the CDR3 is TGCGCCAGCAGTACAGGGAGGGCAGGGGGTGAGCAGTACTTC. Translation: CASSTGRAGGEQYF.

Ten or more counts support this clonotype. J is TRBJ2-1 and V is TRBV6-7, with D possibly called TRBD1 or TRBD2 (5 bases each). TRBV6-7 is annotated as an ORF whose role is uncertain. V lost 2 bases and J lost 6, with 11 bases in between. The CDR3 runs to 14 residues. The CDR3, as DNA: TGTGCCAGCAGTTACCGGGGCCGATTCAATGAGCAGTTCTTC. Translation gives CASSYRGRFNEQFF.

J is TRBJ2-1 and V is TRBV3-1; TRBD2 matches at 7 bases. The CDR3 length is 15 residues. V lost 0 bases to trimming and J lost 2 bases; unmatched junction nucleotides: 1. CDR1 is LGHDT and CDR2 is YNNKEL in the germline V gene (reference sequence). Written as DNA, the CDR3 is TGTGCCAGCAGCCAAGAGGGGGGGACCTACAATGAGCAGTTCTTC. Amino acids: CASSQEGGTYNEQFF.

This clonotype was seen only a few times. The chain carries TRBV5-8 and TRBJ2-5, with 12 bases matching TRBD2. The CDR3 sequence is 17 residues long. Germline V lookup: CDR1 SGHTS, CDR2 YDEGEE. Germline trimming cut 4 bases from V and 10 bases from J; bases unmatched to any gene: 17. For the CDR3, the DNA is TGTGCCAGCAGCCGGACTAGCGGGAATCGCCTCACCTTCGGCCAGTACTTC. Its translation is CASSRTSGNRLTFGQYF.

The table lists this clonotype with many counts. The gene calls are TRBV10-3 and TRBJ2-7; 10 positions agree with TRBD2. Germline V gene data show CDR1 as ENHRY and CDR2 as SYGVKD. The CDR3 spans 12 residues. The V gene end was trimmed by 10 bases and the J gene end by 3 bases; junction bases not matched to a gene: 3. Here the CDR3 DNA reads TGTGCCACTGCTAGCGGGAGCTACGAGCAGTACTTC. Translating it yields CATASGSYEQYF.

This clonotype was found many times. The chain uses TRBV12-3 or TRBV12-4 and TRBJ1-5, with unresolved D. CDR3 size: 14 residues. Trimming left V 5 bases short and J 1 base short, with 9 bases between. The CDR3 nucleotides are TGTGCCAGCAGTGGGCCCGGAAGCAATCAGCCCCAGCATTTT. This encodes CASSGPGSNQPQHF.

This clonotype came up many times. The chain is built from TRBV2 and TRBJ2-7, with D unresolved. From germline, CDR1 is SNHLY and CDR2 FYNNEI. Trimming left V 6 bases short and J 3 bases short, with 9 bases between. The CDR3 extends over 12 amino acids. The CDR3 DNA follows: TGTGCCAGCAGCCTCGGAAGCTACGAGCAGTACTTC. It codes for CASSLGSYEQYF.

The sample holds many counts of this clonotype. This chain links TRBV13 with TRBJ1-2; TRBD1 matches 8 bases. V lost 5 bases, J lost 3 bases, and 11 bases stayed unmatched. This CDR3 contains 16 residues. Germline V gene lookup returns CDR1 PRHDT and CDR2 FYEKMQ (reference sequence). The CDR3 loop reads CASSLPGGRTDYGYTF. DNA of the CDR3: TGTGCCAGCAGCCTCCCAGGGGGCAGAACGGACTATGGCTACACCTTC.

In its sample, this clonotype was seen a few times. This chain links TRBV20-1 with TRBJ2-5; TRBD2 agrees at 7 bases. The V segment lost 5 bases and the J segment 5 bases; nucleotides outside the gene matches: 14. Germline CDR1 DFQATT, CDR2 SNEGSKA (reference sequence). The CDR3 totals 15 residues. The CDR3 region has the DNA TGCAGTGCTCGCCCGGGACTACAGCTCGGGGAGACCCAGTACTTC. Residues: CSARPGLQLGETQYF.